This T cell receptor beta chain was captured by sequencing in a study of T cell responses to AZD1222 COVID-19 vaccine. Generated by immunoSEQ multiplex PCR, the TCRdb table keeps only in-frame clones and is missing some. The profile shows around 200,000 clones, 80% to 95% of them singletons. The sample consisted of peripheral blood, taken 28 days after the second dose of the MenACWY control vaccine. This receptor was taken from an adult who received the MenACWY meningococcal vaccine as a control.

CDR3 bases: TGTGCCAGCAGTACAATGGTCCTAGACGGTGGCTACACCTTC. Residues: CASSTMVLDGGYTF. The chain has TRBV2 and TRBJ1-2; D unclear. V dropped 5 bases and J dropped 7 bases, with 17 bases sitting between them. The CDR3 runs to 14 residues. Per the germline V gene, CDR1 is SNHLY and CDR2 is FYNNEI.